A single T cell receptor beta chain is shown here with its context. Its antigen remains unidentified. This entry belongs to a study of T cell responses to AZD1222 COVID-19 vaccine. Findings and caveats of the study: It was only after the peak T cell response that any repertoires were sampled. Mapped onto spike, vaccine-associated CD4 TCRs spanned it and were dominant at 160-218 and 743-854. Among AZD1222 vaccinees, only 5 to 7 were seropositive at baseline. Females made up more of the donors, who were largely white British, and clonal diversity may have come out too low.

The germline V gene encodes CDR1 SGHRS and CDR2 YFSETQ. CDR3 length: 15 amino acids. V lost 4 bases, J lost 7 bases, and 17 bases lay in between. Repertoires were generated with immunoSEQ multiplex PCR, while TCRdb's copy carries only in-frame clones and drops some. The table has 200,000 or so clones, about nine tenths seen once. This material consisted of peripheral blood, taken on day 0 of MenACWY control vaccination. The sequence was collected from an adult in good health. This chain joins TRBV5-1 and TRBJ2-2; D may be TRBD1 (5 bases). Here the CDR3 DNA reads TGCGCCAGCAGCCCCCAGGCAGGGTCGGGCGGGGAGCTGTTTTTT. It specifies CASSPQAGSGGELFF.